The 18 T cell receptor beta chains in this list originate from one sample, sequenced in a study of blood T cell repertoires in COVID-19 (dated by TCRdb to the early 2020s). The library relied on the immunoSEQ multiplex PCR assay. TCRdb took over this immuneACCESS table, retaining in-frame rearrangements with V and J assigned. Such tables are incomplete; in checked studies, under half of the missing clones stem from an unresolved V gene, and the remainder is unexplained. The table for this sample lists about 200,000 clones; less than 85% of them were counted only once. Around 7.7% of the sample is taken by the ten largest. Sequencing input: peripheral blood. The source of these receptors is a woman in her seventies with acute or convalescent COVID-19.

This rearrangement joins TRBV7-3 to TRBJ2-2; D is possibly TRBD2 (5 bases). The CDR3 has 14 residues. The ends were cut back, 3 bases at V and 3 bases at J, with 8 bases in the middle. Germline lookup yields CDR1 SGHTA and CDR2 FQGTGA. The CDR3 DNA follows: TGTGCCAGCAGCTTGACTACTGACACCGGGGAGCTGTTTTTT. Its protein is CASSLTTDTGELFF.

The chain employs TRBV20-1 and TRBJ1-2; D gene uncertain. Germline lookup yields CDR1 DFQATT and CDR2 SNEGSKA (reference sequence). The CDR3 extends over 13 amino acids. The V and J ends lost 3 bases and 1 base respectively, with 9 bases between them. The CDR3 nucleotides read TGCAGTGCTAGTAACAGTAATAACTATGGCTACACCTTC. This sequence encodes CSASNSNNYGYTF.

On this clone itself: The likely explanation is a read error, given a far larger clone one base away. The V and J genes are TRBV12-3 or TRBV12-4 and TRBJ1-2; TRBD1 might be the D (6 bases). There are 13 residues in the CDR3. CDR3 coding DNA: TGTGCCAGCTGTTTAGGGGGGGGCTATGGCTACACCTTC. Protein product: CASCLGGGYGYTF.

This chain connects TRBV9 to TRBJ2-2; TRBD2 matches at 12 bases. V gave up 4 bases and J gave up 4 bases; unmatched junction bases: 5. There are 16 residues in the CDR3. Germline V gene lookup returns CDR1 SGDLS and CDR2 YYNGEE. CDR3 sequence (DNA): TGTGCCAGCAGCACTAGCGGGGGGCAGGTCACCGGGGAGCTGTTTTTT. Its protein product is CASSTSGGQVTGELFF.

The chain joins TRBV30 to TRBJ1-1; D remains ambiguous. Trimming cost V 0 bases and J 2 bases, with 7 bases left between them. Germline V CDR1 and CDR2: GTSNPN, SVGIG (reference sequence). This CDR3 is 13 amino acids long. This CDR3 reads CAWSVDSNTEAFF. The CDR3 DNA is TGTGCCTGGAGTGTAGACTCTAACACTGAAGCTTTCTTT.

This sequence joins TRBV5-4 and TRBJ1-2; D gene unclear. The CDR3 is 14 residues long. Trimming cost V 0 bases and J 0 bases, with 6 bases left between them. Germline CDR1 is SGHNT and CDR2 is YYREEE (reference sequence). The CDR3 coding sequence is TGTGCCAGCAGCTTGGACAGAGCTAACTATGGCTACACCTTC. Amino acids: CASSLDRANYGYTF.

This clone was counted a few times. The chain has TRBV7-9 and TRBJ2-7; possibly TRBD1 for D (5 bases). Trimming stripped 3 bases from V and 2 bases from J, with 11 bases between. Germline V CDR1 and CDR2: SEHNR, FQNEAQ (reference sequence). The CDR3 spans 14 residues. The CDR3: CASSFFGQAYEQYF. In nucleotides, the CDR3 is TGTGCCAGCAGCTTCTTCGGACAAGCCTACGAGCAGTACTTC.

This chain joins TRBV6-5 and TRBJ2-1; possibly TRBD1 for D (5 bases). The V gene's germline CDR1 is MNHEY and CDR2 SVGAGI. The CDR3 is 12 amino acids. V lost 7 bases and J 6 bases, leaving 10 bases between the germline ends. The CDR3 spells CASTRQFNEQFF. For the CDR3, the DNA is TGTGCCAGCACTAGACAGTTCAATGAGCAGTTCTTC.

The count of this clone is one. The chain combines TRBV4-1 with TRBJ2-3, with 9 bases aligning to TRBD2. Looked up from germline, CDR1 is MGHRA and CDR2 is YSYEKL. This CDR3 has 16 amino acids. The ends lost 1 base at V and 1 base at J; junction bases unmatched: 3. CDR3 nucleotides: TGCGCCAGCAGCCAAGTGTCTAGCGGGGGCACAGATACGCAGTATTTT. Protein product: CASSQVSSGGTDTQYF.

About this clone itself: This sample includes further DNA sequences coding for the same CDR3. The rearrangement uses TRBV6-1 and TRBJ1-5, with D perhaps matching TRBD1 (6 bases). V was pared by 3 bases and J by 4 bases, with 10 bases between. The CDR3 runs 14 residues. Germline-derived CDR1 and CDR2 are MNHNS and SASEGT. The CDR3 loop is CASSEDRGNQPQHF. In DNA, the CDR3 is TGTGCCAGCAGTGAGGATAGGGGGAATCAGCCCCAGCATTTT.

The chain joins TRBV5-8 to TRBJ2-5, with 10 positions matching TRBD2. There are 15 residues in the CDR3. V trimming: 4 bases; J trimming: 6 bases; junction bases outside the gene matches: 9. Germline V gene lookup returns CDR1 SGHTS and CDR2 YDEGEE. The CDR3 here is CASSLGGSGGKTQYF. The CDR3 region has the DNA TGTGCCAGCAGCCTCGGAGGTAGCGGGGGGAAGACCCAGTACTTC.

The gene calls are TRBV7-8 and TRBJ2-5; 11 bases align to TRBD2. After removal of 5 bases from V and 5 bases from J, the junction contained 10 bases not matched to a gene. There are 16 residues in the CDR3. Germline CDR1 and CDR2: SGHVS and FQNEAQ. CDR3 protein: CASSPTGTSGRETQYF. DNA of the CDR3: TGTGCCAGCAGCCCCACCGGGACTAGCGGTCGGGAGACCCAGTACTTC.

The gene calls are TRBV9 and TRBJ2-1, with D perhaps matching TRBD2 (5 bases). Germline CDR1 SGDLS, CDR2 YYNGEE. The CDR3 sequence is 17 residues long. V lost 3 bases, J lost 1 base, and 17 bases lay in between. In DNA form, the CDR3 reads TGTGCCAGCAGCGGAACCCTTTTCGGAGGATCCTACAATGAGCAGTTCTTC. Its translation is CASSGTLFGGSYNEQFF.

The rearrangement links TRBV21-1 to TRBJ2-7; the table's D call, TRBD1, has no DNA check behind it. TRBV21-1 is designated a pseudogene. The CDR3 is 14 residues long. The CDR3 DNA reads TGTGCCAGGGACATTCCGGGACAGGGGAACGAGCAGTACTTC. Protein sequence: CARDIPGQGNEQYF.

The rearrangement uses TRBV2 and TRBJ1-5; 9 bases align to TRBD1. Losses at the gene ends were 6 bases for V and 2 bases for J; bases not matched to a gene: 5. CDR3 length: 15 amino acids. The germline gives CDR1 SNHLY, CDR2 FYNNEI. Here the CDR3 DNA reads TGTGCCAGCAGCGGGGACAGGGTTGGCAATCAGCCCCAGCATTTT. This codes for CASSGDRVGNQPQHF.

The chain links TRBV7-7 to TRBJ2-5, with 15 bases lining up with TRBD2. The J segment lost 7 bases and the V segment lost 5 bases, leaving 11 bases of the junction unmatched. Germline V gene sequence: CDR1 SSHAT, CDR2 FNYEAQ (reference sequence). CDR3 length: 17 residues. The CDR3 region is CASSQGLAGGGDGTQYF. DNA of the CDR3: TGTGCCAGCAGCCAGGGACTAGCGGGGGGAGGAGATGGGACCCAGTACTTC.

The V gene is TRBV5-1, the J gene TRBJ2-2; D gene uncertain. The CDR3 consists of 14 residues. Per germline, CDR1 SGHRS and CDR2 YFSETQ. Trimming removed 1 base at V and 6 bases at J, with 10 bases between. The CDR3: CASSLTSGAGELFF. The CDR3 DNA sequence: TGCGCCAGCAGCTTGACTTCAGGCGCCGGGGAGCTGTTTTTT.

Here the CDR3 reads CAISRGQMEETQYF. The CDR3 coding sequence is TGTGCCATCTCACGAGGACAGATGGAAGAGACCCAGTACTTC. The J gene is TRBJ2-5, the V gene TRBV10-3; TRBD1 is a possible D gene (6 bases). Trimming removed 8 bases at V and 3 bases at J, with 16 bases between. The CDR3 consists of 14 residues. Germline lookup yields CDR1 ENHRY and CDR2 SYGVKD.